Following are 20 T cell receptor beta chains from one sample sequenced in a study of shared clonotypes between healthy human individuals. The method was immunoSEQ multiplex PCR; TCRdb's version includes in-frame clones alone and lacks a portion of them. The repertoire holds some 900,000 clones, with around three quarters as singletons. Sequenced material: memory CD4+ T cells sorted from blood. Subset defined: CD45RA-negative fraction. The receptor source for this set is a man between 18 and 29 years old in good health.

This clone was found a few times. The chain combines TRBV7-2 with TRBJ2-3; 7 bases are shared with TRBD1. There are 16 residues in the CDR3. V was clipped by 5 bases and J by 0 bases; unmatched bases: 8. Germline V lookup: CDR1 SGHTA, CDR2 FQGNSA. The CDR3 spells CASSPYDRVSTDTQYF. The CDR3 nucleotides are TGTGCCAGCAGCCCCTACGACAGGGTTAGCACAGATACGCAGTATTTT.

The CDR3, as DNA: TGTGCCAGCTTCTCAGGGGACAAAAACATTCAGTACTTC. Protein product: CASFSGDKNIQYF. The chain has TRBV28 and TRBJ2-4; maybe TRBD1 (6 bases). The CDR3 spans 13 residues. Trimming stripped 8 bases from V and 3 bases from J, with 11 bases between. Per germline, CDR1 MDHEN and CDR2 SYDVKM. The full variable domain, completed using reference TRBV28 and TRBJ2-4, is DVKVTQSSRYLVKRTGEKVFLECVQDMDHENMFWYRQDPGLGLRLIYFSYDVKMKEKGDIPEGYSVSREKKERFSLILESASTNQTSMYLCASFSGDKNIQYFGAGTRLSVL.

This clone was counted a few times. The chain recombines TRBV19 with TRBJ1-5, with D unclear. The CDR3 loop spans 15 amino acids. Trimming left V 3 bases short and J 1 base short, with 10 bases between. Germline-derived CDR1 and CDR2 are LNHDA and SQIVND (reference sequence). The CDR3 region is CASSMDGSSNQPQHF. CDR3 coding DNA: TGTGCCAGTAGTATGGACGGATCGAGCAATCAGCCCCAGCATTTT.

The rearrangement uses TRBV7-2 and TRBJ2-3, with TRBD2 matching over 9 bases. Per the germline V gene, CDR1 is SGHTA and CDR2 is FQGNSA. This CDR3 spans 16 amino acids. The trim removed 6 bases at V and 3 bases at J, leaving 10 bases unmatched. The CDR3 is CASSSQGTSLTDTQYF. The CDR3 DNA reads TGTGCCAGCAGTTCACAGGGGACTAGCCTTACAGATACGCAGTATTTT.

The chain links TRBV7-2 to TRBJ2-3, with a weak D call TRBD2 (6 bases). Looked up from germline, CDR1 is SGHTA and CDR2 is FQGNSA. The CDR3 totals 15 residues. V was cut by 5 bases and J by 0 bases, with 12 bases left in between. CDR3 sequence reads: CASSQSGSSTDTQYF. In nucleotides, the CDR3 is TGTGCCAGCAGCCAAAGCGGGTCAAGCACAGATACGCAGTATTTT.

Concerning this clone: In the same sample, other DNA sequences code for this CDR3. The rearrangement links TRBV4-1 to TRBJ2-7; no reliable D call. Trimming removed 0 bases at V and 1 base at J, with 4 bases between. This CDR3 has 13 residues. Germline assignment: CDR1 MGHRA and CDR2 YSYEKL. CDR3 sequence reads: CASSQEASYEQYF. In DNA, the CDR3 is TGCGCCAGCAGCCAAGAAGCATCCTACGAGCAGTACTTC.

Concerning this clone itself: The same CDR3 is also encoded by other DNA sequences in this sample. The CDR3 reads CASSPVGADTQYF. CDR3 DNA: TGTGCCAGCAGCCCCGTCGGGGCAGATACGCAGTATTTT. The chain uses TRBV9 and TRBJ2-3, with D perhaps TRBD2 (5 bases). Germline V gene sequence: CDR1 SGDLS, CDR2 YYNGEE. The CDR3 has 13 amino acids. V was shortened by 4 bases and J by 4 bases, with 10 bases between the two germline ends. The whole variable domain, remainder taken from reference TRBV9 and TRBJ2-3, is DSGVTQTPKHLITATGQRVTLRCSPRSGDLSVYWYQQSLDQGLQFLIQYYNGEERAKGNILERFSAQQFPDLHSELNLSSLELGDSALYFCASSPVGADTQYFGPGTRLTVL.

Turning to this clone: The same CDR3 can be traced to other DNA sequences in this sample. The genes are TRBV5-1 and TRBJ2-1, with 8 bases identical to TRBD2. The CDR3 runs to 14 residues. The germline V gene has CDR1 SGHRS and CDR2 YFSETQ. V lost 0 bases and J lost 8; bases outside the gene matches: 4. The CDR3 is CASSLAGGHDEQFF. In DNA form, the CDR3 reads TGCGCCAGCAGCTTGGCGGGGGGGCACGATGAGCAGTTCTTC. The full variable domain, in which reference TRBV5-1 and TRBJ2-1 provide the parts outside the CDR3, is KAGVTQTPRYLIKTRGQQVTLSCSPISGHRSVSWYQQTPGQGLQFLFEYFSETQRNKGNFPGRFSGRQFSNSRSEMNVSTLELGDSALYLCASSLAGGHDEQFFGPGTRLTVL.

This chain connects TRBV28 to TRBJ2-1; D perhaps matches TRBD1 (6 bases). Looked up from germline, CDR1 is MDHEN and CDR2 is SYDVKM. V dropped 6 bases and J dropped 8 bases, with 17 bases sitting between them. CDR3 length: 14 residues. The CDR3 coding sequence is TGTGCCAGCAGCACAGGGTTGCGGCTAGATGAGCAGTTCTTC. It specifies CASSTGLRLDEQFF. The full variable domain, completed using reference TRBV28 and TRBJ2-1, is DVKVTQSSRYLVKRTGEKVFLECVQDMDHENMFWYRQDPGLGLRLIYFSYDVKMKEKGDIPEGYSVSREKKERFSLILESASTNQTSMYLCASSTGLRLDEQFFGPGTRLTVL.

This chain uses TRBV6-1 with TRBJ2-7; the D is unclear. Germline-derived CDR1 and CDR2 are MNHNS and SASEGT. This CDR3 comprises 13 residues. V lost 4 bases to trimming and J lost 3 bases, with 10 bases between them. This CDR3 is CASSGTPLYEQYF. The CDR3 nucleotides read TGTGCCAGCAGTGGAACGCCTCTCTACGAGCAGTACTTC.

This chain joins TRBV7-2 and TRBJ2-7; D is ambiguous. The germline V and J ends were trimmed by 1 base and 3 bases, with 10 bases remaining between them. Germline lookup yields CDR1 SGHTA and CDR2 FQGNSA. This CDR3 spans 14 amino acids. The CDR3: CASSLGQKHYEQYF. CDR3 bases: TGTGCCAGCAGCTTAGGGCAGAAACACTACGAGCAGTACTTC.

This chain uses TRBV6-6 with TRBJ2-1; D is possibly TRBD2 (5 bases). CDR3 length equals 14 residues. The V end lost 8 bases, the J end lost 4 bases, and 15 bases lay between the germline ends. The germline CDR1 and CDR2 sequences are MNHNY and SVGAGI (reference sequence). The DNA for the CDR3 is TGTGCCAGCGGTACGGTCGGGGTTTACAATGAGCAGTTCTTC. Translated, it gives CASGTVGVYNEQFF.

The chain couples TRBV5-1 to TRBJ1-1, with 9 bases lining up with TRBD1. The germline V gene encodes CDR1 SGHRS and CDR2 YFSETQ. This CDR3 is built from 18 residues. J lost 6 bases, V lost 0 bases, and 15 bases had no gene match. The CDR3 loop reads CASSLVKSTGGLLAEAFF. CDR3 nucleotide sequence: TGCGCCAGCAGCTTGGTGAAGTCGACAGGGGGTCTTCTTGCTGAAGCTTTCTTT. Drawing the rest from reference TRBV5-1 and TRBJ1-1, the complete variable domain is KAGVTQTPRYLIKTRGQQVTLSCSPISGHRSVSWYQQTPGQGLQFLFEYFSETQRNKGNFPGRFSGRQFSNSRSEMNVSTLELGDSALYLCASSLVKSTGGLLAEAFFGQGTRLTVV.

The V gene is TRBV5-1, the J gene TRBJ1-1; TRBD1 matches at 9 bases. CDR1 and CDR2 from the germline V gene are SGHRS and YFSETQ. The CDR3 spans 16 residues. With 4 bases clipped from V and 2 bases from J, the junction kept 9 bases outside the gene matches. This CDR3 is CASSTGGGQGNTEAFF. Written as DNA, the CDR3 is TGCGCCAGCAGCACCGGAGGGGGACAGGGAAACACTGAAGCTTTCTTT.

The chain employs TRBV30 and TRBJ2-5; 8 bases agree with TRBD2. The J call may not be correct, given that the DNA end is closer to TRBJ2-7. This CDR3 has 13 amino acids. Germline CDR1 is GTSNPN and CDR2 is SVGIG (reference sequence). The CDR3 sequence: CAWNPGRGHEQYF. In DNA, the CDR3 is TGTGCCTGGAACCCCGGGAGGGGTCACGAGCAGTACTTC.

Of note for this clone: Other nucleotide sequences in the sample specify the same CDR3. J is TRBJ2-2 and V is TRBV29-1, with 8 bases identical to TRBD1. Trimming removed 7 bases from V and 2 bases from J; junction bases left unmatched: 3. This CDR3 comprises 13 residues. CDR1 is SQVTM and CDR2 is ANQGSEA in the germline V gene. This CDR3 reads CSADRGNTGELFF. The CDR3 nucleotides are TGCAGCGCTGACAGGGGTAACACCGGGGAGCTGTTTTTT.

The chain combines TRBV7-9 with TRBJ1-4; the D gene is possibly TRBD1 (6 bases). CDR3 length: 15 residues. Germline CDR1 and CDR2: SEHNR and FQNEAQ (reference sequence). The V and J ends lost 3 bases and 4 bases respectively, with 12 bases between them. This CDR3 reads CASSFGGDNNEKLFF. The CDR3 region has the DNA TGTGCCAGCAGCTTTGGGGGGGACAATAATGAAAAACTGTTTTTT.

The chain uses TRBV5-4 and TRBJ2-5; TRBD1 is a possible D gene (6 bases). The CDR3 runs 15 residues. Looked up from germline, CDR1 is SGHNT and CDR2 is YYREEE (reference sequence). Trimming removed 0 bases at V and 2 bases at J, with 11 bases between. The CDR3 loop is CASSLGGGMQETQYF. CDR3 nucleotides: TGTGCCAGCAGCTTGGGAGGGGGAATGCAAGAGACCCAGTACTTC.

This chain connects TRBV5-4 to TRBJ2-3; 10 positions match TRBD2. The length of the CDR3 is 15 residues. Germline trimming cut 3 bases from V and 2 bases from J; bases unmatched to any gene: 3. Germline V gene sequence: CDR1 SGHNT, CDR2 YYREEE (reference sequence). The CDR3 here is CASSSTSGATDTQYF. The CDR3 DNA sequence: TGTGCCAGCAGCTCCACTAGCGGGGCCACAGATACGCAGTATTTT.

J is TRBJ2-7 and V is TRBV27; D unclear. The CDR3 runs 15 residues. The V end lost 2 bases, the J end lost 4 bases, and 15 bases lay between the germline ends. CDR1 is MNHEY, CDR2 SMNVEV, per germline (reference sequence). In DNA form, the CDR3 reads TGTGCCAGCAGTTTAAGTGCAGGTTTAGGGTACGAGCAGTACTTC. This codes for CASSLSAGLGYEQYF.